A single sample gave rise to the 12 T cell receptor beta chains below, sequenced in a study of T-cell reconstitution after alpha-beta-depleted transplantation in children. As it was prepared, the TCRbeta library received unique molecular identifiers. TCRdb ran MiXCR on the PCR reads and lists one entry per CDR3 protein. The table shows approximately 350,000 distinct CDR3 sequences, with about a tenth occurring only once. The specimen was PBMCs from the stem cell graft donor, collected from the stem cell graft. The receptors here all came from a human donor who donated a stem cell graft to a child with acute lymphoblastic leukemia.

This chain uses TRBV5-5 with TRBJ2-2; D unclear. CDR3 length: 15 amino acids. Germline values: CDR1 SGHKS, CDR2 YYEKEE (reference sequence). The V gene lost 4 bases and the J gene lost 5 bases, with 15 bases spanning the gap. CDR3 bases: TGTGCCAGCAGCCTCCGAGTAGAGCTGACCGGGGAGCTGTTTTTT. Translated: CASSLRVELTGELFF.

This clonotype was detected only a few times. The genes are TRBV5-1 and TRBJ2-3; D is perhaps TRBD2 (5 bases). From germline, CDR1 is SGHRS and CDR2 YFSETQ. Trimming cost V 5 bases and J 6 bases, with 22 bases left between them. The CDR3 loop spans 16 amino acids. The CDR3 region is CASSPDSSPGLDTQYF. The CDR3 region has the DNA TGCGCCAGCAGTCCCGACTCATCACCGGGGTTGGATACGCAGTATTTT.

The chain carries TRBV4-1 and TRBJ1-5; a possible D gene is TRBD1 (5 bases). V lost 4 bases and J 7 bases, leaving 20 bases between the germline ends. The CDR3 spans 16 residues. CDR1 MGHRA and CDR2 YSYEKL come from the germline V gene. The DNA for the CDR3 is TGCGCCAGCAGCCGCCTATTGACGACAGAGAGGCAGCCCCAGCATTTT. Translating it yields CASSRLLTTERQPQHF.

The chain is built from TRBV12-3 or TRBV12-4 and TRBJ2-5, with TRBD1 matching over 8 bases. The CDR3 is made up of 16 amino acids. V lost 4 bases and J lost 3; bases outside the gene matches: 10. This chain's CDR3 is CASSYSSGGGEETQYF. The CDR3 DNA reads as TGTGCCAGCAGTTACTCTTCAGGGGGCGGGGAAGAGACCCAGTACTTC.

This clonotype showed up just a few times. The chain uses TRBV4-2 and TRBJ1-1, with D hard to call. There are 17 residues in the CDR3. Germline V gives CDR1 LGHNA, CDR2 YNFKEQ. Trimming took off 1 base at V and 3 bases at J, with 18 bases between the two ends. The CDR3 region is CASSQVRFWSTDTEAFF. The DNA of the CDR3 is TGTGCCAGCAGCCAAGTCAGGTTCTGGAGTACGGACACTGAAGCTTTCTTT.

This clonotype has more than one count but fewer than ten. The chain carries TRBV28 and TRBJ2-7; D call uncertain. V lost 3 bases and J lost 3, with 6 bases in between. Germline V lookup: CDR1 MDHEN, CDR2 SYDVKM. CDR3 length: 12 residues. This chain's CDR3 is CASSFYNYEQYF. The CDR3 DNA is TGTGCCAGCAGTTTCTATAACTACGAGCAGTACTTC.

The chain uses TRBV6-1 and TRBJ2-1, with 9 positions matching TRBD1. CDR1 and CDR2 from the germline V gene are MNHNS and SASEGT. The CDR3 is 15 residues long. The J segment lost 5 bases and the V segment lost 11 bases, leaving 13 bases of the junction unmatched. The CDR3 reads CAYLARDREDNEQFF. The DNA of the CDR3 is TGTGCCTACCTTGCGCGGGACAGGGAAGACAATGAGCAGTTCTTC.

Note on this clonotype: This clone may be a read error of a much larger clone one base away. This chain uses TRBV7-9 with TRBJ2-1; the D gene could be TRBD1 or TRBD2 (6 bases each). This CDR3 contains 12 residues. The V gene's germline CDR1 is SEHNR and CDR2 FQNEAQ (reference sequence). This chain's CDR3 is CAGSFGGDEQFF. CDR3 in DNA: TGTGCCGGCAGCTTCGGGGGCGATGAGCAGTTCTTC.

The CDR3 region is CASSFDRGHDTQYF. CDR3 in DNA: TGTGCCAGCAGTTTTGATAGGGGGCATGATACGCAGTATTTT. V and J are TRBV12-3 or TRBV12-4 and TRBJ2-3; 7 bases match TRBD1. The CDR3 covers 14 residues. Germline trimming cut 3 bases from V and 6 bases from J; bases unmatched to any gene: 6.

This clonotype occurred many times. This sequence joins TRBV12-3 or TRBV12-4 and TRBJ2-2; 9 nucleotides line up with TRBD2. There are 15 residues in the CDR3. The ends lost 5 bases at V and 4 bases at J; junction bases unmatched: 5. CDR3 loop: CASSQSGRSTGELFF. The CDR3 DNA follows: TGTGCCAGCAGTCAAAGCGGGAGGAGCACCGGGGAGCTGTTTTTT.

This chain connects TRBV7-9 to TRBJ2-7, with D unclear. This CDR3 has 13 amino acids. Trimming shortened V by 4 bases and J by 3 bases, and 10 bases separated the two germline ends. Germline loops: CDR1 SEHNR, CDR2 FQNEAQ (reference sequence). CDR3 residues: CASSSRGSYEQYF. The CDR3 coding sequence is TGTGCCAGCAGCTCAAGAGGCAGCTACGAGCAGTACTTC.

In its sample, this clonotype was seen many times. The J gene is TRBJ2-1, the V gene TRBV28, with 8 nucleotides matching TRBD1. The CDR3 consists of 12 residues. The germline V gene has CDR1 MDHEN and CDR2 SYDVKM. With 8 bases clipped from V and 8 bases from J, the junction kept 5 bases outside the gene matches. In nucleotides, the CDR3 is TGTGCCAGCTACAGGGGGTACTATGAGCAGTTCTTC. It specifies CASYRGYYEQFF.